Reported below is one T cell receptor (beta chain). Its antigen is not identified. This sample is part of a study of T cells after yellow fever vaccination. Study-wide background: Preparing low-cell-number fractions relied on SMART-Seq v4 Ultra Low Input. General study results and limits: Most primary-vaccination clones recurred post-booster (approximately 96% CD4, over 70% CD8).

TCRdb recomputed calls from the 5' RACE reads with MiXCR, one row per CDR3 protein. The repertoire holds some 320,000 distinct CDR3 sequences, around 10% seen once, with about 3.5% in the top ten. V dropped 3 bases and J dropped 0 bases, with 15 bases sitting between them. In germline, CDR1 is SGDLS, CDR2 YYNGEE. This CDR3 comprises 16 residues. The source material was CD4+ T cells sorted from PBMCs, sampled 45 days after the yellow fever booster vaccination. This TCR was sampled from a man younger than 35 who received the YFV17D yellow fever vaccine. The chain combines TRBV9 with TRBJ2-5, with D unresolved. Here the CDR3 DNA reads TGTGCCAGCAGCGCCCACCCCGGACCGCACCAAGAGACCCAGTACTTC. Protein: CASSAHPGPHQETQYF.